The rows below give T cell receptor beta chains drawn from one sample of a study of neurological immune-mediated disorders. TCRdb reprocessed the 5' RACE reads with MiXCR, giving one entry per CDR3 protein. The sample includes approximately 66,000 distinct CDR3 sequences, less than 5.5% seen only once; the top ten take about 6.9%. Input material: PBMCs. These receptors all come from a man aged 30 to 45 with multiple sclerosis. Each CDR3 is given with its conserved first and last residue. The D gene is left open where the match is weak. Clone size, where shown, is once, few, many, or a class for clones that have expanded.

D gene: -
clone size: many
V gene: TRBV14
J gene: TRBJ2-3
CDR3 protein: CASNQDTTDTQYF
CDR3 DNA: TGTGCCAGCAACCAAGATACCACAGATACGCAGTATTTT

D gene: -
clone size: few
V gene: TRBV20-1
J gene: TRBJ1-4
CDR3 protein: CSAGGEKLFF
CDR3 DNA: TGCAGTGCCGGCGGTGAAAAACTGTTTTTT

D gene: -
clone size: many
V gene: TRBV15
J gene: TRBJ1-6
CDR3 protein: CATSRDGHPPLHF
CDR3 DNA: TGTGCCACCAGCAGAGACGGCCATCCACCCCTCCACTTT

D gene: -
clone size: medium-sized
V gene: TRBV20-1
J gene: TRBJ2-5
CDR3 protein: CSARDHETQYF
CDR3 DNA: TGCAGTGCTAGAGATCACGAGACCCAGTACTTC

D gene: TRBD2
clone size: many
V gene: TRBV5-1
J gene: TRBJ2-1
CDR3 protein: CASRWRGEYNEQFF
CDR3 DNA: TGCGCCAGCAGATGGCGGGGGGAATACAATGAGCAGTTCTTC

D gene: TRBD2
clone size: many
V gene: TRBV20-1
J gene: TRBJ2-5
CDR3 protein: CSAQTSGGASTQYF
CDR3 DNA: TGCAGTGCCCAGACTAGCGGGGGGGCCTCGACCCAGTACTTC

D gene: -
clone size: many
V gene: TRBV10-3
J gene: TRBJ2-1
CDR3 protein: CAINPGGAGYEQFF
CDR3 DNA: TGTGCCATCAACCCCGGCGGGGCGGGCTATGAGCAGTTCTTC

D gene: TRBD1
clone size: many
V gene: TRBV7-2
J gene: TRBJ1-2
CDR3 protein: CASSRLGQGNYGYTF
CDR3 DNA: TGTGCCAGCAGCCGCCTGGGACAGGGAAACTATGGCTACACCTTC

D gene: -
clone size: many
V gene: TRBV20-1
J gene: TRBJ1-4
CDR3 protein: CSAGGREKLFF
CDR3 DNA: TGCAGTGCTGGAGGACGGGAAAAACTGTTTTTT

D gene: -
clone size: many
V gene: TRBV10-3
J gene: TRBJ2-5
CDR3 protein: CAIRDSDIETQYF
CDR3 DNA: TGTGCCATCAGAGACAGCGACATAGAGACCCAGTACTTC

D gene: TRBD2
clone size: few
V gene: TRBV5-1
J gene: TRBJ2-1
CDR3 protein: CASRPIAGGHNEQFF
CDR3 DNA: TGCGCCAGCAGGCCCATAGCGGGGGGGCACAATGAGCAGTTCTTC

D gene: TRBD2
clone size: many
V gene: TRBV3-1
J gene: TRBJ2-7
CDR3 protein: CASSPSGVGEQYF
CDR3 DNA: TGTGCCAGCAGCCCGAGCGGGGTTGGCGAGCAGTACTTC

D gene: -
clone size: many
V gene: TRBV4-1
J gene: TRBJ2-3
CDR3 protein: CASSQGMRSTDTQYF
CDR3 DNA: TGCGCCAGCAGCCAGGGGATGAGAAGCACAGATACGCAGTATTTT

D gene: -
clone size: many
V gene: TRBV20-1
J gene: TRBJ1-2
CDR3 protein: CSARDLAGYDGYTF
CDR3 DNA: TGCAGTGCTAGAGATCTAGCAGGGTACGATGGCTACACCTTC

D gene: -
clone size: many
V gene: TRBV6-5
J gene: TRBJ1-1
CDR3 protein: CASSYQTVMNTEAFF
CDR3 DNA: TGTGCCAGCAGTTACCAGACAGTCATGAACACTGAAGCTTTCTTT

D gene: -
clone size: many
V gene: TRBV7-8
J gene: TRBJ2-1
CDR3 protein: CASSLFLYNEQFF
CDR3 DNA: -

D gene: -
clone size: many
V gene: TRBV29-1
J gene: TRBJ2-1
CDR3 protein: CSVERVRDEQFF
CDR3 DNA: TGCAGCGTTGAAAGGGTTCGCGATGAGCAGTTCTTC

D gene: -
clone size: many
V gene: TRBV5-1
J gene: TRBJ2-3
CDR3 protein: CASSSSGPTTDTQYF
CDR3 DNA: TGCGCCAGCAGCTCAAGTGGGCCCACCACAGATACGCAGTATTTT

D gene: -
clone size: many
V gene: TRBV7-9
J gene: TRBJ1-1
CDR3 protein: CASSLGFRVTTEAFF
CDR3 DNA: TGTGCCAGCAGCTTAGGGTTCCGGGTAACGACTGAAGCTTTCTTT

D gene: -
clone size: many
V gene: TRBV7-9
J gene: TRBJ1-1
CDR3 protein: CASSWTGRKDLNTEAFF
CDR3 DNA: TGTGCCAGCAGTTGGACGGGCCGAAAAGACCTGAACACTGAAGCTTTCTTT

D gene: TRBD1
clone size: many
V gene: TRBV4-1
J gene: TRBJ2-1
CDR3 protein: CASSQDGVLGQGRYEQFF
CDR3 DNA: TGCGCCAGCAGCCAAGATGGTGTTCTTGGACAGGGGAGGTATGAGCAGTTCTTC

D gene: -
clone size: many
V gene: TRBV10-3
J gene: TRBJ1-6
CDR3 protein: CAILLGGHLSSYNSPLHF
CDR3 DNA: TGTGCCATCCTGCTGGGGGGGCATCTGAGCTCCTATAATTCACCCCTCCACTTT

D gene: -
clone size: many
V gene: TRBV10-3
J gene: TRBJ2-4
CDR3 protein: CAISALRPVSKNIQYF
CDR3 DNA: TGTGCCATCAGTGCTCTTCGACCCGTGTCCAAAAACATTCAGTACTTC

D gene: -
clone size: many
V gene: TRBV4-1
J gene: TRBJ1-5
CDR3 protein: CASSQGEWHSTGPQHF
CDR3 DNA: TGCGCCAGCAGCCAAGGGGAGTGGCACAGCACGGGGCCCCAGCATTTT

D gene: -
clone size: -
V gene: TRBV3-1
J gene: TRBJ1-5
CDR3 protein: CASSQTENQPQHF
CDR3 DNA: TGTGCCAGCAGCCAGACAGAGAATCAGCCCCAGCATTTT

D gene: -
clone size: few
V gene: TRBV6-5
J gene: TRBJ2-1
CDR3 protein: CASSYSGRAYNEQFF
CDR3 DNA: TGTGCCAGCAGTTACTCGGGCAGGGCGTACAATGAGCAGTTCTTC

D gene: -
clone size: -
V gene: TRBV6-5
J gene: TRBJ1-5
CDR3 protein: CASSLGQGNQPQNF
CDR3 DNA: TGTGCCAGCAGTTTGGGTCAGGGGAATCAGCCCCAGAATTTT

D gene: -
clone size: many
V gene: TRBV20-1
J gene: TRBJ2-3
CDR3 protein: CSASGAGNSDTQYF
CDR3 DNA: TGCAGTGCTAGTGGGGCGGGGAATTCAGATACGCAGTATTTT

D gene: -
clone size: many
V gene: TRBV4-1
J gene: TRBJ1-1
CDR3 protein: CASSQDQSLLGTEAFF
CDR3 DNA: TGCGCCAGCAGCCAAGATCAGAGTTTGTTGGGAACTGAAGCTTTCTTT

D gene: -
clone size: many
V gene: TRBV3-1
J gene: TRBJ1-2
CDR3 protein: CASSLGRRRGYTF
CDR3 DNA: TGTGCCAGCAGCCTGGGCCGACGCCGAGGCTACACCTTC

D gene: TRBD1
clone size: many
V gene: TRBV20-1
J gene: TRBJ1-1
CDR3 protein: CSARDLPDRTEAFF
CDR3 DNA: TGCAGTGCTAGAGACCTACCGGACAGGACTGAAGCTTTCTTT

D gene: TRBD2
clone size: many
V gene: TRBV3-1
J gene: TRBJ2-3
CDR3 protein: CASSRASGAGVDTQYF
CDR3 DNA: TGTGCCAGCAGCCGGGCTAGCGGGGCCGGGGTGGATACGCAGTATTTT

D gene: -
clone size: many
V gene: TRBV18
J gene: TRBJ1-5
CDR3 protein: CASSPCQPQHF
CDR3 DNA: TGTGCCAGCTCACCTTGCCAGCCCCAGCATTTT

D gene: -
clone size: many
V gene: TRBV6-1
J gene: TRBJ1-5
CDR3 protein: CASSEALDGQPQHF
CDR3 DNA: TGTGCCAGCAGTGAAGCCCTTGATGGGCAGCCCCAGCATTTT

D gene: -
clone size: many
V gene: TRBV20-1
J gene: TRBJ2-7
CDR3 protein: CSASRDLYEQYF
CDR3 DNA: TGCAGTGCTAGCCGGGACCTCTACGAGCAGTACTTC

D gene: -
clone size: many
V gene: TRBV9
J gene: TRBJ2-2
CDR3 protein: CASSVAGGTGELFF
CDR3 DNA: TGTGCCAGCAGCGTGGCCGGAGGCACCGGGGAGCTGTTTTTT

D gene: -
clone size: few
V gene: TRBV5-6
J gene: TRBJ1-4
CDR3 protein: CASSGRAAEKLFF
CDR3 DNA: TGTGCCAGCAGCGGAAGGGCGGCTGAAAAACTGTTTTTT

D gene: -
clone size: many
V gene: TRBV20-1
J gene: TRBJ2-1
CDR3 protein: CSACYDRKSYNEQFF
CDR3 DNA: TGCAGTGCCTGCTACGACAGGAAGTCCTACAATGAGCAGTTCTTC

D gene: TRBD1
clone size: -
V gene: TRBV20-1
J gene: TRBJ1-5
CDR3 protein: CSANRDRGMPQHF
CDR3 DNA: TGCAGTGCCAATCGAGACAGGGGAATGCCCCAGCATTTT

D gene: TRBD1
clone size: many
V gene: TRBV6-5
J gene: TRBJ1-1
CDR3 protein: CASGRGGQGTEAFF
CDR3 DNA: TGTGCCAGCGGAAGGGGCGGACAGGGCACTGAAGCTTTCTTT

D gene: -
clone size: few
V gene: TRBV6-5
J gene: TRBJ1-2
CDR3 protein: CASSQIQGLYGYTF
CDR3 DNA: TGTGCCAGCAGCCAAATACAGGGCCTCTATGGCTACACCTTC

D gene: -
clone size: few
V gene: TRBV24-1
J gene: TRBJ1-2
CDR3 protein: CATSDLTANYGYTF
CDR3 DNA: TGTGCCACCAGTGATTTGACAGCCAACTATGGCTACACCTTC

D gene: -
clone size: many
V gene: TRBV3-1
J gene: TRBJ2-1
CDR3 protein: CASSLQRRPGTNEQFF
CDR3 DNA: TGTGCCAGCAGCCTCCAGCGGCGGCCGGGAACGAATGAGCAGTTCTTC

D gene: -
clone size: many
V gene: TRBV7-3
J gene: TRBJ2-6
CDR3 protein: CASSQGPGANVLTF
CDR3 DNA: TGTGCCAGCAGCCAAGGTCCTGGGGCCAACGTCCTGACTTTC